These T cell receptor beta chains were read from a single sample in a study of T cells in localized non-small cell lung cancer. Generated by immunoSEQ multiplex PCR, the TCRdb table keeps only in-frame clones and is missing some. The sample consists of almost 65,000 clones, roughly 88% of them appearing once. The sample consisted of peripheral blood, taken before any cancer treatment. All receptors come from a woman aged 40-75 years with stage I lung adenocarcinoma. Both conserved end residues are part of each CDR3. Fields, in order: J gene, clone size, V gene, D gene, CDR3 length, CDR3 DNA, CDR3 protein. The D gene is left open where the match is weak. Clone size appears in some rows only: once, few, many, or a class for an expanded clone.

j_gene: TRBJ2-1
abundance: -
v_gene: TRBV28
d_gene: TRBD2
len: 15
CDR3nt: TGTGCCAGCAGCTTCGGTGGACTAGCGCTGAATGAGCAGTTCTTC
CDR3aa: CASSFGGLALNEQFF

j_gene: TRBJ1-6
abundance: -
v_gene: TRBV7-2
d_gene: TRBD1
len: 15
CDR3nt: TGTGCCAGCAGCTTTGACAGGGGAATGAGTTCACCCCCCCACTTT
CDR3aa: CASSFDRGMSSPPHF

j_gene: TRBJ1-1
abundance: -
v_gene: TRBV5-6
d_gene: TRBD1
len: 16
CDR3nt: TGTGCCAGCAGCTTGCTGCCCGGGACAGGGAACACTGAAGCTTTCTTT
CDR3aa: CASSLLPGTGNTEAFF

j_gene: TRBJ1-4
abundance: -
v_gene: TRBV19
d_gene: -
len: 14
CDR3nt: TGTGCCTGTGGGGCAGGGGCTTATAATGAAAAACTGTTTTTT
CDR3aa: CACGAGAYNEKLFF

j_gene: TRBJ2-7
abundance: -
v_gene: TRBV5-5
d_gene: TRBD1
len: 13
CDR3nt: TGTGCCAGCAGCACCGGGACAGGGGTCGAGCAGTACTTC
CDR3aa: CASSTGTGVEQYF

j_gene: TRBJ1-3
abundance: once
v_gene: TRBV5-6
d_gene: -
len: 17
CDR3nt: TGTGCCAGCGAACGAGTGGGGGGAGGTAGAGCTGGAAACACCATATATTTT
CDR3aa: CASERVGGGRAGNTIYF

j_gene: TRBJ2-2
abundance: -
v_gene: TRBV27
d_gene: TRBD2
len: 16
CDR3nt: TGTGCCAGCAGTCCCTATAGCGGGTCGAACACCGGGGAGCTGTTTTTT
CDR3aa: CASSPYSGSNTGELFF

j_gene: TRBJ2-5
abundance: -
v_gene: TRBV18
d_gene: -
len: 14
CDR3nt: TGTGCCAGCTCACCACTTGGGCGGCAAGAGACCCAGTACTTC
CDR3aa: CASSPLGRQETQYF

j_gene: TRBJ2-7
abundance: -
v_gene: TRBV5-6
d_gene: TRBD2
len: 14
CDR3nt: TGTGCCAGCAGTCCGCGGGGGGTCTCCTACGAGCAGTACTTC
CDR3aa: CASSPRGVSYEQYF

j_gene: TRBJ1-2
abundance: -
v_gene: TRBV11-2
d_gene: -
len: 13
CDR3nt: TGTGCCAGCAGCCTTCTACAGGGCTATGGCTACACCTTC
CDR3aa: CASSLLQGYGYTF

j_gene: TRBJ2-5
abundance: -
v_gene: TRBV18
d_gene: -
len: 13
CDR3nt: TGTGCCAGCTCGACGGACCAGGGGGAGACCCAGTACTTC
CDR3aa: CASSTDQGETQYF

j_gene: TRBJ1-5
abundance: -
v_gene: TRBV19
d_gene: -
len: 12
CDR3nt: TGTGCCAGTAGTCCCCACAATCAGCCCCAGCATTTT
CDR3aa: CASSPHNQPQHF

j_gene: TRBJ1-2
abundance: -
v_gene: TRBV6-1
d_gene: TRBD1
len: 13
CDR3nt: TGTGCCAGCAGGATGGGACAGGGGGATGGCTACACCTTC
CDR3aa: CASRMGQGDGYTF

j_gene: TRBJ1-1
abundance: -
v_gene: TRBV7-9
d_gene: -
len: 13
CDR3nt: TGTGCCAGCAGCTCGACAGAGAACACTGAAGCTTTCTTT
CDR3aa: CASSSTENTEAFF

j_gene: TRBJ1-5
abundance: -
v_gene: TRBV6-1
d_gene: -
len: 13
CDR3nt: TGTGCCAGCAATAAACAGGACAATCAGCCCCAGCATTTT
CDR3aa: CASNKQDNQPQHF

j_gene: TRBJ1-5
abundance: -
v_gene: TRBV2
d_gene: -
len: 12
CDR3nt: TGTGCCAGCGAGGGCGGGGGCCAGCCCCAGCATTTT
CDR3aa: CASEGGGQPQHF

j_gene: TRBJ1-5
abundance: -
v_gene: TRBV7-3
d_gene: TRBD1
len: 13
CDR3nt: TGTGCCAGCAGCCAAGACAGGGACCAGCCCCAGCATTTT
CDR3aa: CASSQDRDQPQHF

j_gene: TRBJ2-7
abundance: -
v_gene: TRBV7-9
d_gene: -
len: 13
CDR3nt: TGTGCCAGCAGCTTAGCGGGAAACTACGAGCAGTACTTC
CDR3aa: CASSLAGNYEQYF

j_gene: TRBJ2-3
abundance: -
v_gene: TRBV5-1
d_gene: TRBD2
len: 15
CDR3nt: TGCGCCAGCAGCGAAAAGTGGACTAGCAGCAATACGCAGTATTTT
CDR3aa: CASSEKWTSSNTQYF

j_gene: TRBJ1-1
abundance: -
v_gene: TRBV7-9
d_gene: -
len: 13
CDR3nt: TGTGCCAGCAGCTTAGGGAGGAACACTGAAGCTTTCTTT
CDR3aa: CASSLGRNTEAFF

j_gene: TRBJ2-3
abundance: -
v_gene: TRBV5-1
d_gene: -
len: 14
CDR3nt: TGCGCCAGCAGCTTGGGGGTTATTGCAGATACGCAGTATTTT
CDR3aa: CASSLGVIADTQYF

j_gene: TRBJ1-4
abundance: -
v_gene: TRBV5-1
d_gene: -
len: 13
CDR3nt: TGCGCCAGCAGCGGTGGCGGCGATGAAAAACTGTTTTTT
CDR3aa: CASSGGGDEKLFF

j_gene: TRBJ2-7
abundance: -
v_gene: TRBV19
d_gene: -
len: 14
CDR3nt: TGTGCCAGTAGTATAGAAAGACAGACCTACGAGCAGTACTTC
CDR3aa: CASSIERQTYEQYF

j_gene: TRBJ1-3
abundance: once
v_gene: TRBV28
d_gene: -
len: 16
CDR3nt: TGTGCCAGCAGTTTATACCTGGAAGTCTCTGGAAACACCATATATTTT
CDR3aa: CASSLYLEVSGNTIYF

j_gene: TRBJ2-7
abundance: -
v_gene: TRBV6-5
d_gene: -
len: 14
CDR3nt: TGTGCCAGCAGTCAAGCCGTTGGGGCCTACGAGCAGTACTTC
CDR3aa: CASSQAVGAYEQYF

j_gene: TRBJ1-1
abundance: -
v_gene: TRBV19
d_gene: -
len: 15
CDR3nt: TGTGCCAGTAGTATTCGGTCGTCTCTAGGCACTGAAGCTTTCTTT
CDR3aa: CASSIRSSLGTEAFF

j_gene: TRBJ2-6
abundance: once
v_gene: TRBV9
d_gene: -
len: 18
CDR3nt: TGTGCCAGCAGCGTAGTCCCCTCACAGGGATCTGGGGCCAACGTCCTGACTTTC
CDR3aa: CASSVVPSQGSGANVLTF